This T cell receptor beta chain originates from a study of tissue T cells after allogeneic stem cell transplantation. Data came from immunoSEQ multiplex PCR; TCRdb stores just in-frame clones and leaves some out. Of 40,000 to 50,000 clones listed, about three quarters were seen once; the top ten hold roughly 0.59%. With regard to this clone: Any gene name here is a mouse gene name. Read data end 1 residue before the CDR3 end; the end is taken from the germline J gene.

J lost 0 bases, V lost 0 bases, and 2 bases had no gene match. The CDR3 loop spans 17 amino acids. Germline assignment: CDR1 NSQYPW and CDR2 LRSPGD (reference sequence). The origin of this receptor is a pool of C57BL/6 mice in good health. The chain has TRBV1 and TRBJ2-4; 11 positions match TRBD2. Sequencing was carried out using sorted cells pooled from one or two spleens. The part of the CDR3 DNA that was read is TGCACCTGCAGTGCAGATGGGACTGGGGGTAGTCAAAACACCTTGTAC. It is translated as CTCSADGTGGSQNTLY. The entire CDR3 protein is CTCSADGTGGSQNTLYF.